This T cell receptor beta chain was observed in a study of blood T cell repertoires in COVID-19. The overall study: The samples span acute and convalescent COVID-19 from the United States, Italy and Spain. T cells, B-cell-depleted T cells, or PBMCs provided the cDNA or gDNA that served as material.

In the original workflow: Nucleated cell number was recorded as an estimate derived from reference gene primer amplification. The table came from immunoSEQ multiplex PCR; TCRdb's copy has only in-frame clones and leaves some out. V and J calls and clone size are as listed in that table; D and trimming were resolved from the DNA. Seen here are about 170,000 clones, 74% observed once, and the top ten hold under 3.5%. The J segment lost 10 bases and the V segment lost 0 bases, leaving 7 bases of the junction unmatched. Germline lookup yields CDR1 MNHEY and CDR2 SVGAGI. The CDR3 is 15 amino acids. Material: peripheral blood. V is TRBV6-5 and J is TRBJ2-1, with TRBD2 identical over 9 bases. The clonotype comes from a woman older than 75 with acute or convalescent COVID-19. The CDR3 DNA is TGTGCCAGCAGTTACTCCGGCGGGAGGGCCCGCGAGCAGTTCTTC. This codes for CASSYSGGRAREQFF.